This T cell receptor (beta chain) was sequenced for a study of T cell responses to AZD1222 COVID-19 vaccine. The V gene lost 2 bases and the J gene lost 8 bases, with 11 bases spanning the gap. The CDR3 consists of 13 residues. The germline gives CDR1 KGHDR, CDR2 SFDVKD. The protocol was immunoSEQ multiplex PCR, while the TCRdb copy is restricted to in-frame clones and leaves out a portion. The table records 100,000 to 120,000 clones, approximately 89% of them present only once. J is TRBJ1-2 and V is TRBV24-1; the D gene is possibly TRBD1 (6 bases). The starting material was peripheral blood, obtained on day 0 of MenACWY control vaccination. The origin of this receptor is an adult in good health. The CDR3 nucleotides are TGTGCCACCAGTGATTATGGGGGCTGGGGCTACACCTTC. This codes for CATSDYGGWGYTF.